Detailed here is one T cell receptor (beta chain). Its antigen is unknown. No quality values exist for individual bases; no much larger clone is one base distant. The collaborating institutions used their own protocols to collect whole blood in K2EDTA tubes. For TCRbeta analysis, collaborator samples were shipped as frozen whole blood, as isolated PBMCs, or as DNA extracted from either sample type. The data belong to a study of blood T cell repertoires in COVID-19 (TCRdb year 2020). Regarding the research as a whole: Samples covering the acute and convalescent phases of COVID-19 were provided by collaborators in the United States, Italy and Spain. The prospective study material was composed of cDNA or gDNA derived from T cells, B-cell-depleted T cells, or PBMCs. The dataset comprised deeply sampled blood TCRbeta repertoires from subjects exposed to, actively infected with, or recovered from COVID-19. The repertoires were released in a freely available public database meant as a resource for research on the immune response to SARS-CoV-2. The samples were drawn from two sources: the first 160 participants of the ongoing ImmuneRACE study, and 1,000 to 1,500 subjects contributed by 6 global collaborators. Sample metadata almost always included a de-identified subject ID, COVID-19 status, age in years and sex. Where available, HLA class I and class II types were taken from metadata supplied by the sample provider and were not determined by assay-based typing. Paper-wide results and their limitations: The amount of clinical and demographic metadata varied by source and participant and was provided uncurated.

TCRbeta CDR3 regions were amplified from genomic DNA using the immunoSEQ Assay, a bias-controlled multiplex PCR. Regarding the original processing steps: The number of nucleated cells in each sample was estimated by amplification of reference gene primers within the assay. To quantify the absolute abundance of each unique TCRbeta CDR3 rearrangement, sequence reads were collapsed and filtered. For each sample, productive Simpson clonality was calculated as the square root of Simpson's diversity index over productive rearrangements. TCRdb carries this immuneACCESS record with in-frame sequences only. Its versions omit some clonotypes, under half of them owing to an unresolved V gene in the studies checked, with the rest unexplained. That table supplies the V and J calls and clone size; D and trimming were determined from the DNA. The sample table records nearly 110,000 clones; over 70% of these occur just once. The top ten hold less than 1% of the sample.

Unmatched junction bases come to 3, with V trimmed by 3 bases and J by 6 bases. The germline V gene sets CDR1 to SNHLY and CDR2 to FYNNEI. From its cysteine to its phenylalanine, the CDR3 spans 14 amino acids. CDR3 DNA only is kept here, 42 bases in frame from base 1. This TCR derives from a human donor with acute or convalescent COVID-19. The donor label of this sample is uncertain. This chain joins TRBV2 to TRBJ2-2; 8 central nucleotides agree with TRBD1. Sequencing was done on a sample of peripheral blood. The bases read TGTGCCAGCAGTGATTGGACAGGGCCCGGGGAGCTGTTTTTT. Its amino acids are CASSDWTGPGELFF.